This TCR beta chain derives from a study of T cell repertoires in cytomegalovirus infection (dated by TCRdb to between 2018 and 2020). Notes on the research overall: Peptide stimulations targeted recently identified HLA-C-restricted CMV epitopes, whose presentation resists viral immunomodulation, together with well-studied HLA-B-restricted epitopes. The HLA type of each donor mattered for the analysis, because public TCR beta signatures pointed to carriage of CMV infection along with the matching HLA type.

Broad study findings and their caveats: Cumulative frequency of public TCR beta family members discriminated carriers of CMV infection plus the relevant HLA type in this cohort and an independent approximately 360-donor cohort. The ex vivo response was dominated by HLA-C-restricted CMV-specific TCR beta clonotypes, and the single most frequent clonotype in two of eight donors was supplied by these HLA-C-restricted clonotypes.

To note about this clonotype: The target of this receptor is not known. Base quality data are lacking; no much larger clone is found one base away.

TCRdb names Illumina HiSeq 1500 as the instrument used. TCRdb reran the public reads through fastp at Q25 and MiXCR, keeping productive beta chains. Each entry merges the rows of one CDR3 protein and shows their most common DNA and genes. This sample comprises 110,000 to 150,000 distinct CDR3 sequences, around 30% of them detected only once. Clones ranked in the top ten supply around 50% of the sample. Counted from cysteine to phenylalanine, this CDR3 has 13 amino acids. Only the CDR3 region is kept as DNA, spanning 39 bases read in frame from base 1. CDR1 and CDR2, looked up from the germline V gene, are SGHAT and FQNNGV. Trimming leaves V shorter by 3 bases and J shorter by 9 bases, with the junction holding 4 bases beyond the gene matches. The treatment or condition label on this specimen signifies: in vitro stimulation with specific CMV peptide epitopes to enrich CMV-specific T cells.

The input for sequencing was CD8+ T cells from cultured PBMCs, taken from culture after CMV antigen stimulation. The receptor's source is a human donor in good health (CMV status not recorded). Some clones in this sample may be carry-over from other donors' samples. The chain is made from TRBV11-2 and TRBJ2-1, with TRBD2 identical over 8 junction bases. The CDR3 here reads CASSFSGGSEQFF. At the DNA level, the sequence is TGTGCCAGCAGCTTTTCGGGGGGGAGTGAGCAGTTCTTC. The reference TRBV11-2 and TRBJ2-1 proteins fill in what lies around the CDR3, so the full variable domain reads EAGVAQSPRYKIIEKRQSVAFWCNPISGHATLYWYQQILGQGPKLLIQFQNNGVVDDSQLPKDRFSAERLKGVDSTLKIQPAKLEDSAVYLCASSFSGGSEQFFGPGTRLTVL.